What follows are 15 T cell receptor beta chains derived from one specimen sequenced in a study of beta chain features in type 1 diabetes. The study reverse transcribed the entire isolated RNA, so it sequenced expressed TCRB transcripts. The assay was immunoSEQ multiplex PCR, and TCRdb's table has in-frame clones only and misses some. The sample records about 360,000 clones, roughly an eighth being singletons. The source material was naive CD4+ T cells from blood. Receptors originate from a man aged 18-30 years in good health.

This clone was counted a few times. The chain links TRBV29-1 to TRBJ1-1, with no clear D. The CDR3 spans 14 residues. Germline V gene data show CDR1 as SQVTM and CDR2 as ANQGSEA. The V end was cut by 4 bases, the J end by 0 bases, with 12 bases between. The DNA of the CDR3 is TGCAGCGTTGCTCTGCTCAGTTTGAACACTGAAGCTTTCTTT. Protein sequence: CSVALLSLNTEAFF.

The chain has TRBV30 and TRBJ1-3; D call uncertain. The CDR3 consists of 12 residues. Looked up from germline, CDR1 is GTSNPN and CDR2 is SVGIG (reference sequence). With 5 bases removed from V and 0 bases from J, the gap between germline ends came to 5 bases. CDR3 region: CAWGSSGNTIYF. The CDR3 DNA reads as TGTGCCTGGGGGAGCTCTGGAAACACCATATATTTT. Supplemented by reference TRBV30 and TRBJ1-3, the full variable domain reads SQTIHQWPATLVQPVGSPLSLECTVEGTSNPNLYWYRQAAGRGLQLLFYSVGIGQISSEVPQNLSASRPQDRQFILSSKKLLLSDSGFYLCAWGSSGNTIYFGEGSWLTVV.

The chain couples TRBV2 to TRBJ2-7; 14 bases are shared with TRBD2. The CDR3 length is 14 residues. V shed 7 bases, J shed 5 bases, and the junction held 4 bases outside the gene matches. From germline, CDR1 is SNHLY and CDR2 FYNNEI. CDR3 sequence reads: CASKWGLAGDEQYF. The CDR3 bases are TGTGCCAGCAAATGGGGACTAGCGGGAGACGAGCAGTACTTC.

This clone was counted between two and nine times. The CDR3 sequence is CASSPRTSGRYEQYF. Here the CDR3 DNA reads TGTGCCAGCAGTCCCAGGACTAGCGGGCGATACGAGCAGTACTTC. V usage is TRBV6-5 and J usage is TRBJ2-7; 11 bases map to TRBD2. V gave up 5 bases and J gave up 4 bases; unmatched junction bases: 7. Germline CDR1 and CDR2: MNHEY and SVGAGI. This CDR3 is built from 15 residues.

V and J are TRBV4-3 and TRBJ1-1, with D perhaps TRBD1 (6 bases). CDR1 LGHNA and CDR2 YSLEER come from the germline V gene. The CDR3 runs to 14 residues. Trimming stripped 0 bases from V and 4 bases from J, with 9 bases between. The CDR3 DNA reads as TGCGCCAGCAGCCAAGAAGGGGGGGGCACTGAAGCTTTCTTT. Its translation: CASSQEGGGTEAFF.

This clone has more than one count but fewer than ten. V and J are TRBV5-1 and TRBJ1-1; 8 nucleotides line up with TRBD1. CDR1 and CDR2 (germline): SGHRS, YFSETQ. The length of the CDR3 is 15 residues. J lost 0 bases, V lost 4 bases, and 5 bases had no gene match. This CDR3 is CASSPRTGMNTEAFF. CDR3 nucleotides: TGCGCCAGCAGCCCGAGGACAGGGATGAACACTGAAGCTTTCTTT.

The rearrangement uses TRBV19 and TRBJ2-1, with TRBD1 matching 9 bases. The CDR3 runs 14 residues. Germline V lookup: CDR1 LNHDA, CDR2 SQIVND (reference sequence). V dropped 10 bases and J dropped 4; count of bases not matched to a gene: 8. The CDR3 protein is CATNKGQGYNEQFF. CDR3 DNA: TGTGCCACTAATAAAGGACAGGGGTACAATGAGCAGTTCTTC.

This clone was recorded a few times. The chain employs TRBV7-2 and TRBJ1-2; the D is unclear. The ends were cut back, 7 bases at V and 4 bases at J, with 19 bases in the middle. The CDR3 is 15 residues long. From germline, CDR1 is SGHTA and CDR2 FQGNSA. The CDR3 DNA is TGTGCCAGCAACCCTAGGCCGGGTTTTTTCTATGGCTACACCTTC. Translating it yields CASNPRPGFFYGYTF.

The chain is built from TRBV5-1 and TRBJ2-2; D unclear. Trimming removed 3 bases from V and 6 bases from J, with 9 bases in between. Germline-derived CDR1 and CDR2 are SGHRS and YFSETQ. The CDR3 spans 13 residues. The CDR3 sequence is CASSSKLAGELFF. The CDR3 DNA sequence: TGCGCCAGCAGCTCCAAGCTCGCCGGGGAGCTGTTTTTT.

V and J are TRBV27 and TRBJ2-7; TRBD1 might be the D (5 bases). V was pared by 6 bases and J by 2 bases, with 11 bases between. The germline CDR1 and CDR2 sequences are MNHEY and SMNVEV (reference sequence). This CDR3 comprises 13 residues. The CDR3 nucleotides read TGTGCCAGCAGGCAGGACACAACCTACGAGCAGTACTTC. The encoded protein is CASRQDTTYEQYF.

The CDR3 sequence is CASSRDRGSSLGYTF. The CDR3 bases are TGTGCCAGCAGCCGGGACAGGGGCTCCTCTCTTGGCTACACCTTC. V gene TRBV2 combines with J gene TRBJ1-2, with 10 bases matching TRBD1. The CDR3 totals 15 residues. J was trimmed by 7 bases and V by 6 bases; bases with no gene match: 11. Looked up from germline, CDR1 is SNHLY and CDR2 is FYNNEI.

The chain carries TRBV19 and TRBJ2-5; no firm D call. The germline V and J ends were trimmed by 5 bases and 5 bases, with 6 bases remaining between them. Germline V lookup: CDR1 LNHDA, CDR2 SQIVND (reference sequence). The CDR3 totals 11 residues. The CDR3 sequence is CASSESETQYF. CDR3 nucleotides: TGTGCCAGTAGTGAAAGCGAGACCCAGTACTTC.

The chain recombines TRBV7-3 with TRBJ2-2; 7 bases are shared with TRBD2. Losses at the gene ends were 2 bases for V and 7 bases for J; bases not matched to a gene: 10. Germline values: CDR1 SGHTA, CDR2 FQGTGA. The CDR3 runs 16 residues. In DNA form, the CDR3 reads TGTGCCAGCAGCTTATCATCCAGCGGGATGATCGGGGAGCTGTTTTTT. Amino acids: CASSLSSSGMIGELFF.

This chain joins TRBV2 and TRBJ1-5; 8 nucleotides line up with TRBD1. Trimming removed 6 bases from V and 6 bases from J; junction bases left unmatched: 7. Germline-derived CDR1 and CDR2 are SNHLY and FYNNEI. CDR3 length: 14 amino acids. The CDR3 protein is CASRQGVQSQPQHF. CDR3 nucleotides: TGTGCCAGCAGACAGGGGGTACAAAGTCAGCCCCAGCATTTT.

The chain links TRBV30 to TRBJ2-3, with D possibly TRBD1 on 6 matching bases. The germline V gene encodes CDR1 GTSNPN and CDR2 SVGIG (reference sequence). The V and J ends lost 4 bases and 3 bases respectively, with 14 bases between them. This CDR3 has 14 residues. In DNA form, the CDR3 reads TGTGCCTGGAAGGGACACCTATTTACAGATACGCAGTATTTT. Translating gives CAWKGHLFTDTQYF.